The clone carrying this TCR beta chain was seen just once. The data were produced by immunoSEQ multiplex PCR, yet TCRdb's version contains in-frame clones alone and is incomplete. Here the sample spans a few hundred thousand clones, 75% to 90% being singletons. The data belong to a study of blood T cell repertoires in COVID-19. This receptor was obtained from a man under 40 with active or convalescent COVID-19. The sequenced sample consisted of peripheral blood.

This CDR3 is CASSLYGQATGELFF. CDR3 bases: TGTGCCAGCAGCTTATACGGCCAGGCTACCGGGGAGCTGTTTTTT. The rearrangement joins TRBV11-2 to TRBJ2-2; D remains ambiguous. Germline loops: CDR1 SGHAT, CDR2 FQNNGV. There are 15 residues in the CDR3. The germline V and J ends were trimmed by 2 bases and 5 bases, with 12 bases remaining between them.